This is a list of T cell receptor beta chains from one sample in a study of T cell repertoires in cytomegalovirus infection. Each CDR3 protein is one row after TCRdb ran MiXCR on the reads. The profile shows some 200,000 distinct CDR3 sequences, about 21% of them singletons. The sequenced sample was PBMCs. The receptor source for this set is a human donor in good health (CMV status not recorded). Some clones in this sample may be carry-over from other donors' samples. Each CDR3 is given with its conserved first and last residue. The D gene is left open where the match is weak. Rows may omit the clone size; those that give it use once, few, many or a size class.

V	length	D	J	size	CDR3	DNA
TRBV9	16	TRBD2	TRBJ2-3	few	CASSVAAGGSTDTQYF	TGTGCCAGCAGCGTAGCGGCGGGAGGTAGCACAGATACGCAGTATTTT
TRBV12-5	13	NA	TRBJ1-1	few	CASGSRGDTEAFF	TGTGCTAGTGGCTCCCGGGGGGACACTGAAGCTTTCTTT
TRBV3-1	14	NA	TRBJ2-2	few	CASSQDGFTGELFF	TGTGCCAGCAGCCAAGACGGTTTCACCGGGGAGCTGTTTTTT
TRBV14	20	TRBD2	TRBJ2-7	NA	CASSQDGGGQTGRWTYEQYF	TGTGCCAGCAGCCAAGACGGGGGGGGGCAGACAGGACGGTGGACCTACGAGCAGTACTTC
TRBV29-1	14	NA	TRBJ1-2	NA	CSVDVQGGDYGYTF	TGCAGCGTTGATGTTCAGGGCGGCGACTATGGCTACACCTTC
TRBV24-1	14	NA	TRBJ1-2	few	CATRSHEGQYGYTF	TGTGCCACCAGATCACATGAAGGCCAATATGGCTACACCTTC
TRBV6-5	14	TRBD2	TRBJ2-1	NA	CASSSTGTSNEQFF	TGTGCCAGCAGTTCGACCGGGACTAGCAATGAGCAGTTCTTC
TRBV7-9	16	TRBD1	TRBJ1-1	NA	CASSPGTGGMNTEAFF	TGTGCCAGCAGCCCTGGGACAGGGGGGATGAACACTGAAGCTTTCTTT
TRBV7-2	14	TRBD1	TRBJ2-7	many	CASSPTTGIYEQYF	TGTGCCAGCAGCCCGACGACAGGGATCTACGAGCAGTACTTC
TRBV10-3	15	TRBD2	TRBJ2-1	many	CAISEGLAGVDEQFF	TGTGCCATCAGTGAGGGACTAGCGGGAGTCGATGAGCAGTTCTTC
TRBV28	18	NA	TRBJ2-6	NA	CASSFGRDHGSGANVLTF	TGTGCCAGCAGTTTCGGAAGGGACCACGGGAGTGGGGCCAACGTCCTGACTTTC
TRBV5-1	15	NA	TRBJ2-1	NA	CASSGGRSSYNEQFF	TGCGCCAGCAGTGGCGGGCGGAGCTCCTACAATGAGCAGTTCTTC
TRBV5-1	16	TRBD1	TRBJ2-6	few	CASSLRQGAGANVLTF	TGCGCCAGCAGCCTACGACAGGGGGCTGGGGCCAACGTCCTGACTTTC
TRBV9	14	NA	TRBJ2-7	NA	CASSVDYRSYEQYF	TGTGCCAGCAGCGTAGACTACCGCTCCTACGAGCAGTACTTC
TRBV7-9	15	TRBD1	TRBJ1-6	few	CASSSSDRVNSPLHF	TGTGCCAGCAGCTCGTCTGACAGGGTTAATTCACCCCTCCACTTT
TRBV29-1	18	TRBD1	TRBJ2-6	few	CSVEERGTGSAGANVLTF	TGCAGCGTTGAAGAAAGGGGGACAGGGTCGGCTGGGGCCAACGTCCTGACTTTC
TRBV10-3	15	NA	TRBJ2-1	NA	CAIRTDGGSYNEQFF	TGTGCCATCAGAACCGACGGGGGATCCTACAATGAGCAGTTCTTC
TRBV24-1	15	TRBD2	TRBJ2-1	many	CATRSSGRPYNEQFF	TGTGCCACCCGTTCAAGCGGGAGACCCTACAATGAGCAGTTCTTC
TRBV24-1	16	TRBD1	TRBJ2-7	many	CATSDPAGTGFHEQYF	TGTGCCACCAGTGATCCGGCCGGGACAGGGTTCCACGAGCAGTACTTC
TRBV29-1	15	NA	TRBJ2-2	NA	CSEVLWWFNTGELFF	TGCAGCGAGGTTCTTTGGTGGTTCAACACCGGGGAGCTGTTTTTT
TRBV14	19	NA	TRBJ2-4	few	CASSQGGGQQLLAKNIQYF	TGTGCCAGCAGCCAAGGCGGGGGACAGCAACTACTAGCCAAAAACATTCAGTACTTC
TRBV19	16	TRBD2	TRBJ2-1	few	CASDGTSGRGFDEQFF	TGTGCCAGTGATGGCACTAGCGGACGAGGGTTTGATGAGCAGTTCTTC
TRBV9	12	NA	TRBJ2-5	NA	CASSRNEETQYF	TGTGCCAGCAGCCGTAATGAAGAGACCCAGTACTTC
TRBV6-1	14	NA	TRBJ2-3	NA	CASSFPIETDTQYF	TGTGCCAGCAGTTTTCCGATCGAGACAGATACGCAGTATTTT
TRBV15	14	TRBD2	TRBJ2-4	many	CATSYGGSRDIQYF	TGTGCCACCTCCTACGGCGGGAGTCGGGACATTCAGTACTTC
TRBV7-2	15	NA	TRBJ2-3	few	CASTLGGRSADTQYF	TGTGCCAGCACCCTAGGGGGGAGAAGCGCAGATACGCAGTATTTT
TRBV4-2	12	NA	TRBJ1-2	few	CASSQDNYGYTF	TGTGCCAGCAGCCAAGATAACTATGGCTACACCTTC
TRBV20-1	11	NA	TRBJ2-1	few	CSAIGINEQFF	TGCAGTGCTATAGGGATCAATGAGCAGTTCTTC
TRBV28	13	NA	TRBJ1-1	few	CASSFGTNTEAFF	TGTGCCAGCAGTTTCGGGACAAACACTGAAGCTTTCTTT
TRBV12-3/TRBV12-4	12	NA	TRBJ1-1	many	CASLAGNTEAFF	TGTGCCAGCCTTGCAGGGAACACTGAAGCTTTCTTT
TRBV29-1	13	TRBD1	TRBJ1-1	NA	CSVNRQGSTEAFF	TGCAGCGTCAACCGACAGGGAAGTACTGAAGCTTTCTTT
TRBV3-1	12	NA	TRBJ2-3	NA	CASSHGSDTQYF	TGTGCCAGCAGCCATGGATCAGATACGCAGTATTTT
TRBV7-3	14	NA	TRBJ2-1	NA	CASSLLASYNEQFF	TGTGCCAGCAGCTTACTGGCCTCCTACAATGAGCAGTTCTTC
TRBV4-1	18	TRBD2	TRBJ2-3	few	CASSQETELASSTDTQYF	TGCGCCAGCAGCCAAGAAACGGAACTAGCGTCTAGCACAGATACGCAGTATTTT
TRBV19	18	TRBD1	TRBJ2-6	few	CASRGPGQGYSGANVLTF	TGTGCCAGTCGCGGGCCGGGACAGGGTTACTCTGGGGCCAACGTCCTGACTTTC
TRBV5-5	11	NA	TRBJ1-4	NA	CASSPREKLFF	TGTGCCAGCAGCCCGCGTGAAAAACTGTTTTTT
TRBV20-1	14	NA	TRBJ1-5	few	CSAVGGGGNQPQHF	TGCAGTGCTGTCGGGGGTGGGGGCAATCAGCCCCAGCATTTT
TRBV7-2	14	TRBD2	TRBJ2-3	many	CASTVAGFTDTQYF	TGTGCCAGCACAGTAGCGGGCTTCACAGATACGCAGTATTTT
TRBV5-1	12	NA	TRBJ2-5	few	CASSPDTGFQYF	TGCGCCAGCAGCCCAGACACAGGGTTCCAGTACTTC
TRBV7-3	16	TRBD1	TRBJ1-1	few	CASSQGGRGGGTEAFF	TGTGCCAGCAGCCAGGGGGGAAGAGGGGGTGGTACTGAAGCTTTCTTT
TRBV12-3/TRBV12-4	12	NA	TRBJ1-5	many	CASRVGSQPQHF	TGTGCCAGCAGGGTCGGGTCTCAGCCCCAGCATTTT
TRBV10-3	11	TRBD2	TRBJ2-7	few	CAGGWDYEQYF	TGTGCGGGGGGGTGGGACTACGAGCAGTACTTC
TRBV4-1	15	NA	TRBJ2-3	few	CASSQASASTDTQYF	TGCGCCAGCAGCCAAGCTTCTGCTAGCACAGATACGCAGTATTTT
TRBV5-4	13	TRBD1	TRBJ2-1	NA	CASSSGQGGEQFF	TGTGCCAGCAGCTCAGGACAGGGCGGTGAGCAGTTCTTC
TRBV12-3/TRBV12-4	13	NA	TRBJ1-5	few	CASRTLSNQPQHF	TGTGCCAGCAGAACACTTAGCAATCAGCCCCAGCATTTT
TRBV10-2	11	NA	TRBJ2-1	NA	CASAPTLEQFF	TGCGCCAGTGCGCCCACCCTTGAGCAGTTCTTC
TRBV19	14	TRBD1	TRBJ1-5	few	CASSGTGVNQPQHF	TGTGCCAGTTCCGGGACAGGGGTCAATCAGCCCCAGCATTTT
TRBV6-1	14	NA	TRBJ2-1	NA	CASRSWGPYNEQFF	TGTGCCAGCAGATCCTGGGGACCCTACAATGAGCAGTTCTTC